This T cell receptor (beta chain) is from a study of cytomegalovirus exposure and HLA in healthy donors. This CDR3 contains 15 residues. CDR1 and CDR2 (germline): MNHEY, SVGAGI. 60 Vbeta and 13 Jbeta primers were used in PCR. TCRdb's copy holds only in-frame clones and misses some; the assay was immunoSEQ multiplex PCR. The data hold more than 110,000 clones, with 70% to 80% observed a single time. The receptor's source is a woman aged 50 to 65 in good health and CMV-seropositive. This chain uses TRBV6-5 with TRBJ2-5, with 7 nucleotides matching TRBD1. The tail of the sequence fits TRBJ2-7 better, so the J call may be wrong. Source material: PBMCs. CDR3 nucleotide sequence: TGTGCCAGCAGAGACCCGGGACAGAGCTTCTACGAGCAGTACTTC. It specifies CASRDPGQSFYEQYF.